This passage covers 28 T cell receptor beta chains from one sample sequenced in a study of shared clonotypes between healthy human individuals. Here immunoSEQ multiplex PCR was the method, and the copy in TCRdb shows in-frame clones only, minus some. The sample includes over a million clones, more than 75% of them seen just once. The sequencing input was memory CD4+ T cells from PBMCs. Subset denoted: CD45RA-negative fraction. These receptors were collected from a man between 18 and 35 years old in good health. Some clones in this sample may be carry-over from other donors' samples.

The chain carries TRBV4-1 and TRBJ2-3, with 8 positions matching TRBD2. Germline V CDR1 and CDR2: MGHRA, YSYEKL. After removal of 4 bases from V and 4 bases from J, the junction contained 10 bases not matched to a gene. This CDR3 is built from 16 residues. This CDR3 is CASSPREGGSADTQYF. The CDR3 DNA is TGCGCCAGCAGCCCCCGGGAGGGCGGGTCGGCAGATACGCAGTATTTT.

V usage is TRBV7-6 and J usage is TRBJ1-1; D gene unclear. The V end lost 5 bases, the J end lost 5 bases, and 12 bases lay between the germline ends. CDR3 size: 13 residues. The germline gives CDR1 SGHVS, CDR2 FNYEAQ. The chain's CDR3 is CASSVATGTEAFF. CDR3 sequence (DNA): TGTGCCAGCAGCGTTGCTACGGGGACTGAAGCTTTCTTT.

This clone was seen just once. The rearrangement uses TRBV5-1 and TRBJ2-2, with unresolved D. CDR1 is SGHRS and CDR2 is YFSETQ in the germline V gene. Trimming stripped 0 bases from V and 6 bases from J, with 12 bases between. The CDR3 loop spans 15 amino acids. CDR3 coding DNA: TGCGCCAGCAGCTTGGATACAGCCCTCGCCGGGGAGCTGTTTTTT. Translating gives CASSLDTALAGELFF.

The CDR3 DNA follows: TGTGCCAGCAGCTTAGAATCTGTTTTTAGCAATCAGCCCCAGCATTTT. As protein: CASSLESVFSNQPQHF. This chain links TRBV7-8 with TRBJ1-5; D is unresolved. The CDR3 is made up of 16 amino acids. Germline lookup yields CDR1 SGHVS and CDR2 FQNEAQ. Trimming pared 1 base from V and 0 bases from J, leaving 10 bases between. Full variable domain (missing parts from reference TRBV7-8 and TRBJ1-5): GAGVSQSPRYKVAKRGQDVALRCDPISGHVSLFWYQQALGQGPEFLTYFQNEAQLDKSGLPSDRFFAERPEGSVSTLKIQRTQQEDSAVYLCASSLESVFSNQPQHFGDGTRLSIL.

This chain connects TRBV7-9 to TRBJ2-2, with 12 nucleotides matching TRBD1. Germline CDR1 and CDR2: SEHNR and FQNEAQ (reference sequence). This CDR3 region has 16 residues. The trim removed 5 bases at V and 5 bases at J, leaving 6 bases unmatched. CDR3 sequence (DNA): TGTGCCAGCAGCCATTGGGACAGGGGGCGGACCGGGGAGCTGTTTTTT. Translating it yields CASSHWDRGRTGELFF.

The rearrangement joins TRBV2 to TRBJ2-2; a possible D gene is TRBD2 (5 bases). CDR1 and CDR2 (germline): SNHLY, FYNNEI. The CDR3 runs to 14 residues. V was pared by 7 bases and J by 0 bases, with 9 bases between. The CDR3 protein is CASKEEANTGELFF. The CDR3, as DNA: TGTGCCAGCAAGGAGGAGGCGAACACCGGGGAGCTGTTTTTT.

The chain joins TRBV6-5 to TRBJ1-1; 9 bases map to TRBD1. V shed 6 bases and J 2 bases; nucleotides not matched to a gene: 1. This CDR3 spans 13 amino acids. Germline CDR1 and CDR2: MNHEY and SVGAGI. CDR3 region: CASRDRGNTEAFF. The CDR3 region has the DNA TGTGCCAGCAGGGACAGGGGAAACACTGAAGCTTTCTTT.

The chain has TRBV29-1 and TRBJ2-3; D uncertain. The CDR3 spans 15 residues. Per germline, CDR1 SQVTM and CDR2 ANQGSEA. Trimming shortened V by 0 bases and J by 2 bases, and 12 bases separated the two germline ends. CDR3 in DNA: TGCAGCGTTGAAGATAATAGTAGGGACACAGATACGCAGTATTTT. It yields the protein CSVEDNSRDTDTQYF.

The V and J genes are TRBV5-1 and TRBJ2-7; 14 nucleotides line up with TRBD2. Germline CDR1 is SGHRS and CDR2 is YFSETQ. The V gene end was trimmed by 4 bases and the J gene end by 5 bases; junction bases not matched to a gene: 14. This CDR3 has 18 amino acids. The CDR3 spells CASSPGLAGVNTLDEQYF. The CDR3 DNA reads TGCGCCAGCAGCCCGGGACTAGCGGGGGTCAATACCTTAGACGAGCAGTACTTC.

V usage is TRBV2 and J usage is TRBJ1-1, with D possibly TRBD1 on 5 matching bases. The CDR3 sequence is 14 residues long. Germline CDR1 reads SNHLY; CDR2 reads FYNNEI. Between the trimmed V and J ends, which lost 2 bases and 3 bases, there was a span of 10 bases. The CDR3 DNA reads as TGTGCCAGCAGTGAACAAGGGGCGTACACTGAAGCTTTCTTT. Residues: CASSEQGAYTEAFF. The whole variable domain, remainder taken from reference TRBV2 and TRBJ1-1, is EPEVTQTPSHQVTQMGQEVILRCVPISNHLYFYWYRQILGQKVEFLVSFYNNEISEKSEIFDDQFSVERPDGSNFTLKIRSTKLEDSAMYFCASSEQGAYTEAFFGQGTRLTVV.

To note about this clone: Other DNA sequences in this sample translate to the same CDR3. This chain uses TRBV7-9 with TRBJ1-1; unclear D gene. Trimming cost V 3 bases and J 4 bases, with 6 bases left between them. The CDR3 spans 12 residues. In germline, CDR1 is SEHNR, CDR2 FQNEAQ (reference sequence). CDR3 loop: CASSLPGTEAFF. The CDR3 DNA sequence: TGTGCCAGCAGCTTGCCGGGCACTGAAGCTTTCTTT.

The CDR3 DNA sequence: TGCAGCGTAGCTCGGGGAGGGAGCGCAGATACGCAGTATTTT. Its translation is CSVARGGSADTQYF. The chain combines TRBV29-1 with TRBJ2-3, with TRBD2 matching over 7 bases. This CDR3 is 14 amino acids long. The trim removed 6 bases at V and 4 bases at J, leaving 10 bases unmatched. The germline V gene encodes CDR1 SQVTM and CDR2 ANQGSEA.

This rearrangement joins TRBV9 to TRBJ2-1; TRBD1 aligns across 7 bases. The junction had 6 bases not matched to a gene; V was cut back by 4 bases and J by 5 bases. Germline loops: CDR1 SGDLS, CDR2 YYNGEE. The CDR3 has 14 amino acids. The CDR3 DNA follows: TGTGCCAGCAGCCCAGGGGGATCCCACAATGAGCAGTTCTTC. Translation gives CASSPGGSHNEQFF.

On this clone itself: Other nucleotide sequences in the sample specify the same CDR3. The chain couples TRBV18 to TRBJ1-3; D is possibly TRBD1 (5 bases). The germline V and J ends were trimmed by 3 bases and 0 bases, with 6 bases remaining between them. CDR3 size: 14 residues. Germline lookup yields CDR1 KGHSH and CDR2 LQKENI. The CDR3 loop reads CASSPQGSGNTIYF. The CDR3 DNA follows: TGTGCCAGCTCACCGCAGGGCTCTGGAAACACCATATATTTT.

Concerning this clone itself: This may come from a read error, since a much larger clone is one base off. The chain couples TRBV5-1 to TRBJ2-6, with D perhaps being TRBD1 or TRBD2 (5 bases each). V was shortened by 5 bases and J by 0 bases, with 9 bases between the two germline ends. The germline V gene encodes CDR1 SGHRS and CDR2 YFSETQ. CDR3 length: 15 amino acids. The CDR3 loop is CASSEGTSGANVLTF. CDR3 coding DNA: TGCGCCAGCAGTGAAGGGACCTCTGGGGCCAACGTCCTGACTTTC.

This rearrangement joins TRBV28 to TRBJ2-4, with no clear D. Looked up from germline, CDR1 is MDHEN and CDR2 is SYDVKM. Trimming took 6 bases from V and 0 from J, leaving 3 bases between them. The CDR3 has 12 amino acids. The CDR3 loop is CASRGAKNIQYF. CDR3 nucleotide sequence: TGTGCCAGCAGGGGAGCCAAAAACATTCAGTACTTC.

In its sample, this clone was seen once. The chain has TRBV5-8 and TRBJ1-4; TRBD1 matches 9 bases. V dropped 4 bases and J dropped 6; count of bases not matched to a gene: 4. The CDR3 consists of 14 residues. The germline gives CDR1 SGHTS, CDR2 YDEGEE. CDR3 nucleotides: TGTGCCAGCAGCCAGGGACAGGGATATGAAAAACTGTTTTTT. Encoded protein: CASSQGQGYEKLFF.

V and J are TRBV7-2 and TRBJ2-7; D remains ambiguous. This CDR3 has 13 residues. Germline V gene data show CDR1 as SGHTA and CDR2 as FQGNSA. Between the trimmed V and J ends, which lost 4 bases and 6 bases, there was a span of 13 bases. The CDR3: CASSSGGSGEQYF. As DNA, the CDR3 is TGTGCCAGCAGCTCAGGCGGATCGGGCGAGCAGTACTTC.

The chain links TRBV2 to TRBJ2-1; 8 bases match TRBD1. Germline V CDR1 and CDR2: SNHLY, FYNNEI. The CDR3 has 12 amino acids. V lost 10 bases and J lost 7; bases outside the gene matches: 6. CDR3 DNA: TGTGCCATTTCGGACAGGGCGAATGAGCAGTTCTTC. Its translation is CAISDRANEQFF.

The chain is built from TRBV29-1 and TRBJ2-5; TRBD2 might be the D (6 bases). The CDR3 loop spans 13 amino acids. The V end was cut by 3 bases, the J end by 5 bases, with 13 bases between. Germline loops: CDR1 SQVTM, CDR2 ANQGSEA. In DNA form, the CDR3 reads TGCAGCGTTGAGGCGGAGGGTCGGGAGACCCAGTACTTC. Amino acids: CSVEAEGRETQYF.

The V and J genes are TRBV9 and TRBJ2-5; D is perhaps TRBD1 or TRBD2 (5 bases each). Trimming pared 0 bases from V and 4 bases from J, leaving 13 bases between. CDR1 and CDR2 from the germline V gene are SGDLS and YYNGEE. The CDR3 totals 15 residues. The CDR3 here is CASSVEGQGVETQYF. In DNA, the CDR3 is TGTGCCAGCAGCGTAGAAGGGCAGGGAGTAGAGACCCAGTACTTC.

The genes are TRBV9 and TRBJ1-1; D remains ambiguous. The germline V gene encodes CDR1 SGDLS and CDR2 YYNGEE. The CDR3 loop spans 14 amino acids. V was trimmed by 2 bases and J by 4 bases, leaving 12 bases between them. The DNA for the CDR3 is TGTGCCAGCAGCGTTGGAAACTCGGGCACTGAAGCTTTCTTT. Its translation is CASSVGNSGTEAFF.

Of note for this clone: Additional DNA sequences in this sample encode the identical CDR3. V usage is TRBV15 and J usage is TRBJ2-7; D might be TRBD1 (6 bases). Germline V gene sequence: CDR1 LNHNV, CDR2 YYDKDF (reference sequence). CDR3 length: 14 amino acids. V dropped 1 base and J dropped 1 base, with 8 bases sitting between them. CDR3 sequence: CATSRGGQSYEQYF. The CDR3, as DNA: TGTGCCACCAGCAGAGGGGGACAATCCTACGAGCAGTACTTC.

CDR3 residues: CASSQEGRLNIQYF. For the CDR3, the DNA is TGCGCCAGCAGCCAAGAGGGCAGATTAAACATTCAGTACTTC. The chain has TRBV4-1 and TRBJ2-4; D unresolved. Trimming took 0 bases from V and 6 from J, leaving 9 bases between them. CDR1 MGHRA and CDR2 YSYEKL come from the germline V gene. The CDR3 totals 14 residues.

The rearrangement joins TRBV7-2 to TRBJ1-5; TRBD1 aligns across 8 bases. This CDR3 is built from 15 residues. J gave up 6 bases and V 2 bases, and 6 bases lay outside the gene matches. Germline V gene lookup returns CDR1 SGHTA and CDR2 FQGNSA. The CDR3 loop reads CASSLQGAGGQPQHF. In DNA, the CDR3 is TGTGCCAGCAGCTTACAGGGGGCGGGGGGTCAGCCCCAGCATTTT.

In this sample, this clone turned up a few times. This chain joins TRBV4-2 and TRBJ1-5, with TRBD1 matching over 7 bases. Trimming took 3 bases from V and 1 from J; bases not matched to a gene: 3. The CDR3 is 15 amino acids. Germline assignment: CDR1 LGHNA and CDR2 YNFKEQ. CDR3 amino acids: CASSQGQTSNQPQHF. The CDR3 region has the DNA TGTGCCAGCAGCCAGGGACAGACCAGCAATCAGCCCCAGCATTTT.

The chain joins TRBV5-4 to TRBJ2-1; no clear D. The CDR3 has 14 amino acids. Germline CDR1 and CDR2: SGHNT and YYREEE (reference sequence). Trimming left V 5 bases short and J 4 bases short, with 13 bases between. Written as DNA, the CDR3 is TGTGCCAGCAGTCCACGCAGTACTTACAATGAGCAGTTCTTC. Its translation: CASSPRSTYNEQFF.

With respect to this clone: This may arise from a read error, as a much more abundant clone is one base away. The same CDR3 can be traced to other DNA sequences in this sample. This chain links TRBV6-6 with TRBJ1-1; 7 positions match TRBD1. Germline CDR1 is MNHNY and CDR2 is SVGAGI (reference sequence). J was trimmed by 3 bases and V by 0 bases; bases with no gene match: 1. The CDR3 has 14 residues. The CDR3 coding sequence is TGTGCCAGCAGTTACTCCAGGGGGGACACTGAAGCTTTCTTT. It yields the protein CASSYSRGDTEAFF.